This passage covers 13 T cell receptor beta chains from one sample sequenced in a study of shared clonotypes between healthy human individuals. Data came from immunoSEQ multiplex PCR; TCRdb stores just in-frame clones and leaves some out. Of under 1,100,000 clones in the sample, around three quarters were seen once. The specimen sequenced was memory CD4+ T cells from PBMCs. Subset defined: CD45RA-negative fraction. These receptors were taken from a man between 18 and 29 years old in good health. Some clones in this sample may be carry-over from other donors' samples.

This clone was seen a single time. This chain's CDR3 is CASLRRQGWTGELFF. CDR3 nucleotides: TGTGCCAGCTTACGTCGACAGGGATGGACCGGGGAGCTGTTTTTT. This sequence joins TRBV28 and TRBJ2-2; 7 bases map to TRBD1. CDR1 is MDHEN, CDR2 SYDVKM, per germline. Germline trimming cut 8 bases from V and 5 bases from J; bases unmatched to any gene: 11. CDR3 length equals 15 residues.

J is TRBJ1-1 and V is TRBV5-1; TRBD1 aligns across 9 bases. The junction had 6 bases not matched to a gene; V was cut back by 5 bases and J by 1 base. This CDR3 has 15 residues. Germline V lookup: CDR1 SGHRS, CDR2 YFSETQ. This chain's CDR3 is CASRGPGQGNTEAFF. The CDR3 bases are TGCGCCAGCAGGGGACCGGGACAGGGGAACACTGAAGCTTTCTTT.

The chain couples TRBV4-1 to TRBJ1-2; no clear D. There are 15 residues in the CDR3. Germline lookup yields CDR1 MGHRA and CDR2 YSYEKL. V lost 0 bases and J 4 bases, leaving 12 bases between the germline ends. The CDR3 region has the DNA TGCGCCAGCAGCCAAGACTTGGCCCTGGGCTATGGCTACACCTTC. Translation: CASSQDLALGYGYTF.

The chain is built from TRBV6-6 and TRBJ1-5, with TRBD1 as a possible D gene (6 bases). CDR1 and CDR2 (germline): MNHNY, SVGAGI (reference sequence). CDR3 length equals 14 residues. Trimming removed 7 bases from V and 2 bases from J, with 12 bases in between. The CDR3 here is CASITGGGNQPQHF. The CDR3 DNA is TGTGCCAGCATTACGGGGGGCGGCAATCAGCCCCAGCATTTT.

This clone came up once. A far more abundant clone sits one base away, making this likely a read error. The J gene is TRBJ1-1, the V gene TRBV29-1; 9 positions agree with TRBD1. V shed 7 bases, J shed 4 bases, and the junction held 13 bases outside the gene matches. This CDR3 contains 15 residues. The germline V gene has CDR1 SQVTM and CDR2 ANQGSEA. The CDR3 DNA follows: TGCAGCGCCACAGGGGGCTGGGGAATGAGCACTGAAGCTTTCTTT. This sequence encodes CSATGGWGMSTEAFF.

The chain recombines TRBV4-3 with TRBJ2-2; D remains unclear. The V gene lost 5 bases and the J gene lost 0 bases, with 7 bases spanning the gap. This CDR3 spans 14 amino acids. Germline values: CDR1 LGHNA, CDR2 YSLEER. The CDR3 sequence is CASSGQSNTGELFF. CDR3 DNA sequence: TGCGCCAGCAGCGGCCAGTCGAACACCGGGGAGCTGTTTTTT.

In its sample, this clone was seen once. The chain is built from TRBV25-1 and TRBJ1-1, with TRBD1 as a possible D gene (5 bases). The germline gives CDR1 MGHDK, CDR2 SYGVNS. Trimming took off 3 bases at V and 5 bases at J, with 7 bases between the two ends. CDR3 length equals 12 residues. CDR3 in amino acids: CASSEGVTEAFF. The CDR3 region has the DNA TGTGCCAGCAGTGAGGGGGTGACTGAAGCTTTCTTT.

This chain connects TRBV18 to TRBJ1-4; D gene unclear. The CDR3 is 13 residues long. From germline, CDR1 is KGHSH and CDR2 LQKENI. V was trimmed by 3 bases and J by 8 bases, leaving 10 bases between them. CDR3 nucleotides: TGTGCCAGCTCACCGAGACCCGGAGAAAAACTGTTTTTT. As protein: CASSPRPGEKLFF.

The CDR3 is CASSLGRKEAFF. Written as DNA, the CDR3 is TGTGCCAGCAGTTTAGGCAGGAAGGAAGCTTTCTTT. The rearrangement uses TRBV28 and TRBJ1-1, with D uncertain. V was pared by 2 bases and J by 8 bases, with 9 bases between. The CDR3 covers 12 residues. The germline V gene has CDR1 MDHEN and CDR2 SYDVKM.

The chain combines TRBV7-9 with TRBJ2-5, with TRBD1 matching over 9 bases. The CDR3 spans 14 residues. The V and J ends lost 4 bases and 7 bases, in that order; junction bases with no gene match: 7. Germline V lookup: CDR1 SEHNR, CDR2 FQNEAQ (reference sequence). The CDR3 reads CASSSTGGGGTQYF. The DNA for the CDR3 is TGTGCCAGCAGCTCAACAGGGGGCGGCGGGACCCAGTACTTC.

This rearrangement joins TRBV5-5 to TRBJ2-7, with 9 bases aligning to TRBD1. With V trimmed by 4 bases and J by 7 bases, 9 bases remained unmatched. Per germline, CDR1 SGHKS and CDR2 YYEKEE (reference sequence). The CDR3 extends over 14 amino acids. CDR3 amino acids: CASSTGTGSGEQYF. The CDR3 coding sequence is TGTGCCAGCAGCACTGGGACAGGGTCCGGGGAGCAGTACTTC.

Here the CDR3 reads CASQDGYNEKLFF. The DNA for the CDR3 is TGTGCCAGTCAGGACGGATATAATGAAAAACTGTTTTTT. The chain has TRBV27 and TRBJ1-4; no firm D call. CDR1 and CDR2 from the germline V gene are MNHEY and SMNVEV (reference sequence). The CDR3 contains 13 residues. V was pared by 9 bases and J by 4 bases, with 12 bases between.

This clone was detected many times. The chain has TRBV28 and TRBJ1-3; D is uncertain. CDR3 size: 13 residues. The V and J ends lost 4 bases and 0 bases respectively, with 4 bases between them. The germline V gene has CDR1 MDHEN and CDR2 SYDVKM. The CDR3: CASSSYSGNTIYF. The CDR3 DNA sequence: TGTGCCAGCAGTTCCTACTCTGGAAACACCATATATTTT.